This TCR beta chain was captured by sequencing in a study of CDR3 diversity in severe acne. Germline-derived CDR1 and CDR2 are SEHNR and FQNEAQ (reference sequence). Trimming shortened V by 5 bases and J by 7 bases, and 5 bases separated the two germline ends. CDR3 length equals 10 residues. In TCRdb, the PCR reads were re-called with MiXCR into one record per CDR3 protein. The table shows tens of thousands of distinct CDR3 sequences, with roughly 51% occurring only once. This chain links TRBV7-9 with TRBJ2-5, with D hard to call. The TCR was taken from a male donor in good health, without acne. The sample comprised blood. The CDR3 loop reads CASSMGTQYF. The DNA for the CDR3 is TGTGCCAGCAGCATGGGGACCCAGTACTTC.